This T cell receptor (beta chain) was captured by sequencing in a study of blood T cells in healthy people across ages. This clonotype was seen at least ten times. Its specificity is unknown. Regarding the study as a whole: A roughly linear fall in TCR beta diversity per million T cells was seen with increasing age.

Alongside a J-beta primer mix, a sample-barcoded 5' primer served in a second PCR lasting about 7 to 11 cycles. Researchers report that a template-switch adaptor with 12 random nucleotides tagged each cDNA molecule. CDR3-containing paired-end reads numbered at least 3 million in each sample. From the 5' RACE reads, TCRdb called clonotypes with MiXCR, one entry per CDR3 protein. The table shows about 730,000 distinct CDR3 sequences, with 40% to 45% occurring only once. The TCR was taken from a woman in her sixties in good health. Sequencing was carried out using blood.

This CDR3 reads CASFTAGQAAYNEQFF. CDR3 DNA: TGTGCCAGCTTCACGGCGGGCCAGGCGGCCTACAATGAGCAGTTCTTC. The chain uses TRBV6-2 or TRBV6-3 and TRBJ2-1; a weak D match, TRBD2 (5 bases). The CDR3 covers 16 residues. V dropped 8 bases and J dropped 2 bases, with 19 bases sitting between them. Germline-derived CDR1 and CDR2 are MNHEY and SVGEGT.